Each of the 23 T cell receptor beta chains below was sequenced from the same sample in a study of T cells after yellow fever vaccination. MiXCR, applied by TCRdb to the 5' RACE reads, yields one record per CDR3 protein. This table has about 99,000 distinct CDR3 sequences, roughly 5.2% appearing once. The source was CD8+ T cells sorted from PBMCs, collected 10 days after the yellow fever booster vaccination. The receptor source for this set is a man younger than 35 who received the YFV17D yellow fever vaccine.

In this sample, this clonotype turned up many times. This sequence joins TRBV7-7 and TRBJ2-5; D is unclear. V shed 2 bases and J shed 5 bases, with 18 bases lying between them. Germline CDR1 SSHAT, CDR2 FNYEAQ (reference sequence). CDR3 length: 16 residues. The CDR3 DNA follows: TGTGCCAGCAGCTTAAGCTTGGACCCCCCCCTTGAGACCCAGTACTTC. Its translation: CASSLSLDPPLETQYF.

The CDR3 sequence: CASRTDDGTRPFRTGELFF. CDR3 nucleotides: TGTGCCAGCAGAACGGACGACGGGACTAGGCCCTTTAGGACCGGGGAGCTGTTTTTT. The chain combines TRBV12-3 or TRBV12-4 with TRBJ2-2; 8 positions agree with TRBD2. This CDR3 spans 19 amino acids. Trimming at V came to 6 bases and at J to 5 bases, leaving 20 bases not matched to a gene.

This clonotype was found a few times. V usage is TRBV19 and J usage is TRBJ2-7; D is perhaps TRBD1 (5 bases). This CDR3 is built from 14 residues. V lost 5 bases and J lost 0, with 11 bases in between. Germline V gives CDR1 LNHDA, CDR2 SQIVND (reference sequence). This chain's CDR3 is CASSSWGSSYEQYF. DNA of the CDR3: TGTGCCAGTAGTTCTTGGGGCAGCTCCTACGAGCAGTACTTC.

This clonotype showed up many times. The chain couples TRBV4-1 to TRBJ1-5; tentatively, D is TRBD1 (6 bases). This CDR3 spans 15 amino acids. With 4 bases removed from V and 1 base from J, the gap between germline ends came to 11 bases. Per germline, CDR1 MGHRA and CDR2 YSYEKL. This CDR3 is CASSPRGVSNQPQHF. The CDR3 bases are TGCGCCAGCAGCCCGAGGGGGGTCAGCAATCAGCCCCAGCATTTT.

CDR3 DNA: TGTGCCAGCAGTCCCGGGACAGGGGACGGGGCCAACGTCCTGACTTTC. Residues: CASSPGTGDGANVLTF. The V call is TRBV12-3 or TRBV12-4, the J call TRBJ2-6; 10 nucleotides match TRBD1. This CDR3 is built from 16 residues. V lost 5 bases and J lost 4; bases outside the gene matches: 5.

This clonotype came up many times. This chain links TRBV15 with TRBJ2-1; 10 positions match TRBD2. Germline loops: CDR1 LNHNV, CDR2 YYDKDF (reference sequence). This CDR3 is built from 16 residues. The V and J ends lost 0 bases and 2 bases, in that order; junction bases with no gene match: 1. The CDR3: CATSRESGGAYNEQFF. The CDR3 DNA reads TGTGCCACCAGCAGAGAGAGCGGGGGGGCCTACAATGAGCAGTTCTTC.

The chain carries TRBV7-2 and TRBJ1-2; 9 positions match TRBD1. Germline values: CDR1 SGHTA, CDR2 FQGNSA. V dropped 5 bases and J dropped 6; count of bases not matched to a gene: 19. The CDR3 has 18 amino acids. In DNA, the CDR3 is TGTGCCAGCAGCCCGACCACGTTTGGGGGACAGGGCATGGATGGCTACACCTTC. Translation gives CASSPTTFGGQGMDGYTF.

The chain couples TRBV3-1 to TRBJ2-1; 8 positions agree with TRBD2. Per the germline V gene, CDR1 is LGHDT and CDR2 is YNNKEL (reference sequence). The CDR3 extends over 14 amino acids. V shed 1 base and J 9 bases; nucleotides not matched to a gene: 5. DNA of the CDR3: TGTGCCAGCAGCCAAGTTCCCCTAGCGGGTGAGCAGTTCTTC. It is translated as CASSQVPLAGEQFF.

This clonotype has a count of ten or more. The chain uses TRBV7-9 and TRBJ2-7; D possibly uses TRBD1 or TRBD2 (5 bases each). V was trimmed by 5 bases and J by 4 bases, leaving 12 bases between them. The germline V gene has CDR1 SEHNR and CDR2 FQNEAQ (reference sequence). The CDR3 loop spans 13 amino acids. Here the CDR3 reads CASSPGPPYEQYF. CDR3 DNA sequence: TGTGCCAGCAGCCCGGGACCACCGTACGAGCAGTACTTC.

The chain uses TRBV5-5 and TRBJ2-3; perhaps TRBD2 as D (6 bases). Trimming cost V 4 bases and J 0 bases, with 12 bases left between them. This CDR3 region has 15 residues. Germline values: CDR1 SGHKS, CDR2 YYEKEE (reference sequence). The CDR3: CASSGAGTSTDTQYF. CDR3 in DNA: TGTGCCAGCAGCGGGGCTGGGACTAGCACAGATACGCAGTATTTT.

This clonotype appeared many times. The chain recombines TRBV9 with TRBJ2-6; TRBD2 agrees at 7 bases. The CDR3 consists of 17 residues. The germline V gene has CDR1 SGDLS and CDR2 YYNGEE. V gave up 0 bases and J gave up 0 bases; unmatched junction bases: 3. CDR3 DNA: TGTGCCAGCAGCGTAGTAGCGGGCCCCTCTGGGGCCAACGTCCTGACTTTC. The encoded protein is CASSVVAGPSGANVLTF.

CDR3 nucleotides: TGTGCCACCACTAGCGGGGGAACTAGCACAGATACGCAGTATTTT. Translated: CATTSGGTSTDTQYF. The chain employs TRBV10-3 and TRBJ2-3; 11 bases map to TRBD2. In germline, CDR1 is ENHRY, CDR2 SYGVKD. With V trimmed by 10 bases and J by 0 bases, 6 bases remained unmatched. The CDR3 loop spans 15 amino acids.

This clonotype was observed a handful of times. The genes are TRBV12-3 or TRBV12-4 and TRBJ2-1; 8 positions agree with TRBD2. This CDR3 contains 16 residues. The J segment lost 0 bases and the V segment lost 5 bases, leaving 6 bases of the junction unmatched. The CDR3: CASSPESGSSYNEQFF. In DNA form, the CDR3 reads TGTGCCAGCAGTCCCGAAAGCGGGAGCTCCTACAATGAGCAGTTCTTC.

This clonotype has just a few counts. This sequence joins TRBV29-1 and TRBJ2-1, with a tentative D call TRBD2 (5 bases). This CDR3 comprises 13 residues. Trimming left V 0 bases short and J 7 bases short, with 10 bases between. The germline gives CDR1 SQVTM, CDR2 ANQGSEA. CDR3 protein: CSVEEALENEQFF. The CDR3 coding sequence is TGCAGCGTTGAAGAGGCACTAGAGAATGAGCAGTTCTTC.

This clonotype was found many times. The CDR3 sequence is CASSVLAPNNSPLHF. The CDR3 DNA sequence: TGCGCCAGCAGTGTTCTTGCACCCAATAATTCACCCCTCCACTTT. This rearrangement joins TRBV10-2 to TRBJ1-6; D uncertain. The CDR3 has 15 amino acids. The germline V gene encodes CDR1 WSHSY and CDR2 SAAADI. V lost 4 bases, J lost 5 bases, and 12 bases lay in between.

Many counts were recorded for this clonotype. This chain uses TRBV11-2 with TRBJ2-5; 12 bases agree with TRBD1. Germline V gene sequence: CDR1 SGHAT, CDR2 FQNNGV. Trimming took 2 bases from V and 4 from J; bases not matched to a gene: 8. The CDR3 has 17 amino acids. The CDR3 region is CASSLNAGTGGLETQYF. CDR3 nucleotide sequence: TGTGCCAGCAGCTTAAACGCCGGGACAGGGGGCCTAGAGACCCAGTACTTC.

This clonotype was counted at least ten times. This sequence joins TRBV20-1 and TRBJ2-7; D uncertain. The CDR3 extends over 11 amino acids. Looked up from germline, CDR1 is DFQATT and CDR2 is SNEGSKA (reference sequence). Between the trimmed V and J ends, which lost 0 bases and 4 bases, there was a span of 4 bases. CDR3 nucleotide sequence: TGCAGTGCTAGAGATGGATACGAGCAGTACGTC. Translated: CSARDGYEQYV.

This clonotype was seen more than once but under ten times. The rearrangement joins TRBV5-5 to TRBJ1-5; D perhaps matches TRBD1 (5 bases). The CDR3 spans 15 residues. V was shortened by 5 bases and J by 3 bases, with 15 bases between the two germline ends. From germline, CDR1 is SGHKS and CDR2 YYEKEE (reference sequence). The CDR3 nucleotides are TGTGCCAGCAGTCCCGGGGGGGGATTCAATCAGCCCCAGCATTTT. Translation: CASSPGGGFNQPQHF.

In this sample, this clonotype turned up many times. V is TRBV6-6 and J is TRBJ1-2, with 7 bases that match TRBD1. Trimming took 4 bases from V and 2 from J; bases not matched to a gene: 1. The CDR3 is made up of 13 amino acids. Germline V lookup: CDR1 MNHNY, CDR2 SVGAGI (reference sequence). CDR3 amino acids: CASSWTGNYGYTF. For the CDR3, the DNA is TGTGCCAGCAGTTGGACAGGCAACTATGGCTACACCTTC.

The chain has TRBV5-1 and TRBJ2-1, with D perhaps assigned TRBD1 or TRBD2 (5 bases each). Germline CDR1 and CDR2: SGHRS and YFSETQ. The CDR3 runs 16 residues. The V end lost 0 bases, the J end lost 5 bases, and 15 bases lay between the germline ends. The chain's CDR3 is CASSLAIRGENNEQFF. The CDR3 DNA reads TGCGCCAGCAGCTTGGCCATTCGAGGGGAAAACAATGAGCAGTTCTTC.

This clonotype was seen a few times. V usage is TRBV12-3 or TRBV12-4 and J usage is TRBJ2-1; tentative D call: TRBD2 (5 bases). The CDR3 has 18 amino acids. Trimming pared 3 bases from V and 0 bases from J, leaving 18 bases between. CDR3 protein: CASSLGSTGYSSYNEQFF. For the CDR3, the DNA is TGTGCCAGCAGTTTGGGTTCGACGGGGTATAGCTCCTACAATGAGCAGTTCTTC.

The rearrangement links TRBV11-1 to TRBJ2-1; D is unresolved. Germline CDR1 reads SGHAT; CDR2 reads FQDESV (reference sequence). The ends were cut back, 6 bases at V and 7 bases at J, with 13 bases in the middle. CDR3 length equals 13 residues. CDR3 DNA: TGTGCCAGCAGGGTTACGGACCGGAATGAGCAGTTCTTC. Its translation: CASRVTDRNEQFF. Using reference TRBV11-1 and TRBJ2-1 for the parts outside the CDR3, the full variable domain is EAEVAQSPRYKITEKSQAVAFWCDPISGHATLYWYRQILGQGPELLVQFQDESVVDDSQLPKDRFSAERLKGVDSTLKIQPAELGDSAMYLCASRVTDRNEQFFGPGTRLTVL.

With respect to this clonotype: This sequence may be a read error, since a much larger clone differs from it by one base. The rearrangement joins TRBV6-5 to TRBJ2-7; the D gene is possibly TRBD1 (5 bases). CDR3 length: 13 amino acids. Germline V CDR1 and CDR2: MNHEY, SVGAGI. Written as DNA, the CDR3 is TGTGCCAGCAGGGGCAGACAGCGCTACGTGCAGTACTTC. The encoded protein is CASRGRQRYVQYF.